This T cell receptor beta chain came from a study of regulatory T cells in long-lasting Graves disease. Study results and caveats: Researchers examined only peripheral blood and not thyroid tissue.

As to time point: newly diagnosed GD, antithyroid drugs for less than 3 months. TCR sequences were obtained from RNA taken from PBMCs. iRepertoire HTBI primers and Arm-PCR of CDR3 regions built TCR beta libraries. TCRdb independently ran MiXCR on the multiplex PCR reads; one entry per CDR3 protein. The data hold approximately 400,000 distinct CDR3 sequences, with about a sixth observed a single time. As concerns this clonotype: Its antigen is unknown.

This TCR was recovered from a female donor with Graves disease. The sample consisted of peripheral blood mononuclear cells (PBMCs), taken at new diagnosis, from a patient treated with antithyroid drugs.

Written as DNA, the CDR3 is TGTGCCAGCAGCCCTGGGACTAGCGGGCGGCATACGCAGTATTTT. The encoded protein is CASSPGTSGRHTQYF. The chain recombines TRBV28 with TRBJ2-3; 12 bases fit TRBD2. The V gene end was trimmed by 6 bases and the J gene end by 7 bases; junction bases not matched to a gene: 8. Germline V gives CDR1 MDHEN, CDR2 SYDVKM. The CDR3 consists of 15 residues.